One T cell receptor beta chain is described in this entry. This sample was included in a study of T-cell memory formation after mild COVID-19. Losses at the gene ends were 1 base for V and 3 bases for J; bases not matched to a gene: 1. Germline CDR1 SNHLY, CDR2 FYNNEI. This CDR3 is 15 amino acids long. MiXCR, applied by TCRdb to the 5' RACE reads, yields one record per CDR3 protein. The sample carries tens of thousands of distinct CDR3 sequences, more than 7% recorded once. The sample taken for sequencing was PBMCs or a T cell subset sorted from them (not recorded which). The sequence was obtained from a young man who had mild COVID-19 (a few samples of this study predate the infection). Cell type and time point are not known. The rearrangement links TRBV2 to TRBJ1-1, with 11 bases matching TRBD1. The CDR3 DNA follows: TGTGCCAGCAGTGAAGGGACAGGGGGCTACACTGAAGCTTTCTTT. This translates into CASSEGTGGYTEAFF. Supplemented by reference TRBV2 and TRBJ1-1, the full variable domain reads EPEVTQTPSHQVTQMGQEVILRCVPISNHLYFYWYRQILGQKVEFLVSFYNNEISEKSEIFDDQFSVERPDGSNFTLKIRSTKLEDSAMYFCASSEGTGGYTEAFFGQGTRLTVV.